This TCR beta chain comes out of a study of blood T cell repertoires in COVID-19. TCRdb's table, derived via immunoSEQ multiplex PCR, lists solely in-frame clones and lacks some. Of 200,000 to 250,000 clones listed, 84% are singletons. V gave up 4 bases and J gave up 6 bases, with 16 bases separating them. The CDR3 contains 14 residues. Germline V gene data show CDR1 as LGHNA and CDR2 as YSLEER. The sequence derives from a man aged 45-65 years with active or convalescent COVID-19. The chain joins TRBV4-3 to TRBJ2-7, with D tentatively TRBD1 (6 bases). The sequencing sample was made of peripheral blood. CDR3 bases: TGCGCCAGCAGCCTCGGCCCACAGGGCACCGAGCAGTACTTC. Amino acids: CASSLGPQGTEQYF.